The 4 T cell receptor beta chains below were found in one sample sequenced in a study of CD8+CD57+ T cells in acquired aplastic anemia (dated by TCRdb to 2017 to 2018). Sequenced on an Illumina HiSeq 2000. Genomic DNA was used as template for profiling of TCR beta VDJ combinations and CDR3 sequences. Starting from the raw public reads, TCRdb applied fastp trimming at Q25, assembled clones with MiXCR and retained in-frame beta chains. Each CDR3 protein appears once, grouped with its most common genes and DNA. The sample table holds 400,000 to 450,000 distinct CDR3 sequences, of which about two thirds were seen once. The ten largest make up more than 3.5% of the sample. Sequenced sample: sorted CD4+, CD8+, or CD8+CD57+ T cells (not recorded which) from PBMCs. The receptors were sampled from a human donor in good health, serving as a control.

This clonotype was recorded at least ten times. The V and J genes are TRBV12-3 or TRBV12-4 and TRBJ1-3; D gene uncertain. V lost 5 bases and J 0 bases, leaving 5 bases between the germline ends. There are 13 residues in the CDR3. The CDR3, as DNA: TGTGCCAGCAGTCCCTTCTCTGGAAACACCATATATTTT. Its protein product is CASSPFSGNTIYF.

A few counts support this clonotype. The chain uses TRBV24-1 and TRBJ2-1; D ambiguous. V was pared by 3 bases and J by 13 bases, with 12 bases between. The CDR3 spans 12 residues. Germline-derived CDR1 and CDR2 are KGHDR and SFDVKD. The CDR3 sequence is CATSDPLSSQFF. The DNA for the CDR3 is TGTGCCACCAGTGATCCCTTGTCATCACAGTTCTTC.

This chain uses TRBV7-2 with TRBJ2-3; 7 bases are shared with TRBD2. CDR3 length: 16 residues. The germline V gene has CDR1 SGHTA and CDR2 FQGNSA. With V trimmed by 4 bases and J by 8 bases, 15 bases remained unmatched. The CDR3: CASSSRAGGGRGTQYF. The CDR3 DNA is TGTGCCAGCAGCTCCCGCGCGGGCGGGGGACGAGGTACGCAGTATTTT.

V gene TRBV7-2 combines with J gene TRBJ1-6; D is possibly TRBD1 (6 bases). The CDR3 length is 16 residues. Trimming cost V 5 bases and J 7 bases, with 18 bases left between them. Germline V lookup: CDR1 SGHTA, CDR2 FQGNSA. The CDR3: CASSLNRQGPNSPLHF. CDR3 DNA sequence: TGTGCCAGCAGCCTTAACCGCCAGGGGCCGAATTCACCCCTCCACTTT.